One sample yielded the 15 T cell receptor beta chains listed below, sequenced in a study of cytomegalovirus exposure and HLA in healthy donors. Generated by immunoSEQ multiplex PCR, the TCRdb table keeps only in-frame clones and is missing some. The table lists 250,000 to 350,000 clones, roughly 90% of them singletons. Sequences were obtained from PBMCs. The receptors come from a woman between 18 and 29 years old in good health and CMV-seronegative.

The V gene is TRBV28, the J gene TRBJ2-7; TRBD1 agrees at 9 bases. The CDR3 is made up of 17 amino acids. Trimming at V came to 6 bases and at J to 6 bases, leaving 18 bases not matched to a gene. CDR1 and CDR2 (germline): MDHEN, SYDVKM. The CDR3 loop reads CASSSTTGGGSPAEQYF. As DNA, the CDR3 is TGTGCCAGCAGCTCGACGACAGGGGGAGGGAGCCCTGCCGAGCAGTACTTC.

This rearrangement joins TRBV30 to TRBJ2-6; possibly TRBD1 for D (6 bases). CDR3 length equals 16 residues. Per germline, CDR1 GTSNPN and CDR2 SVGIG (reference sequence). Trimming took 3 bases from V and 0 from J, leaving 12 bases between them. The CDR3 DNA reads TGTGCCTGGAGCCTCGGGACAAACTCTGGGGCCAACGTCCTGACTTTC. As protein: CAWSLGTNSGANVLTF.

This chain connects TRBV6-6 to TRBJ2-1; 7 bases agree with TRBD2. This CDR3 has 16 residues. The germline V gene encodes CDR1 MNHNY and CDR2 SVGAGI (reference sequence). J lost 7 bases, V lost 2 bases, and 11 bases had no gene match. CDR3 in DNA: TGTGCCAGCAGTTACGCACCTAAAGGACTAGGGAATGAGCAGTTCTTC. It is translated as CASSYAPKGLGNEQFF.

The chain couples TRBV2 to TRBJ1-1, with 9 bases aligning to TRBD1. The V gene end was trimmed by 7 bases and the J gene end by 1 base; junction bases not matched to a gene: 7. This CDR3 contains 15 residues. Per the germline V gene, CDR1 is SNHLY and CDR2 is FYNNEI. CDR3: CASKSKQGANTEAFF. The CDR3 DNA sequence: TGTGCCAGCAAATCTAAACAGGGGGCGAACACTGAAGCTTTCTTT.

CDR3 coding DNA: TGTGCCAGCAGGATGGGACAGACCCAGCCCCAGCATTTT. Protein product: CASRMGQTQPQHF. The chain links TRBV28 to TRBJ1-5, with 7 positions matching TRBD1. Unmatched junction bases numbered 6, after V lost 6 bases and J lost 7 bases. The CDR3 contains 13 residues. Germline V gives CDR1 MDHEN, CDR2 SYDVKM.

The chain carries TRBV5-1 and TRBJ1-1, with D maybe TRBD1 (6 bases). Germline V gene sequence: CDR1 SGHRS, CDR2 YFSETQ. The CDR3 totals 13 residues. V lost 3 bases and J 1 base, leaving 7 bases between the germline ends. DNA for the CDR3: TGCGCCAGCAGCTGGACAGAGAACACTGAAGCTTTCTTT. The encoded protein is CASSWTENTEAFF. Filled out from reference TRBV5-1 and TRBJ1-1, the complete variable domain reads KAGVTQTPRYLIKTRGQQVTLSCSPISGHRSVSWYQQTPGQGLQFLFEYFSETQRNKGNFPGRFSGRQFSNSRSEMNVSTLELGDSALYLCASSWTENTEAFFGQGTRLTVV.

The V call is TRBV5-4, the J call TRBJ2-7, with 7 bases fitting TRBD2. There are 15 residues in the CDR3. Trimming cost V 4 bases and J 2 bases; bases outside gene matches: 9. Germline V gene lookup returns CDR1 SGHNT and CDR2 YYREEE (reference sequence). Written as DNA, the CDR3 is TGTGCCAGCAGCCCGGGCGGGAGAGAAACCTACGAGCAGTACTTC. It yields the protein CASSPGGRETYEQYF.

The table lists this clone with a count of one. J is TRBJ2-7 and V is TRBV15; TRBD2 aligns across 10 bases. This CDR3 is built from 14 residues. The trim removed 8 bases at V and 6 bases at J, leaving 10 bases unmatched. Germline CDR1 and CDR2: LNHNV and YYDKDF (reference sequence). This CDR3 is CATAAGLASSEQYF. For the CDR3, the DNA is TGTGCCACCGCGGCGGGACTAGCGTCGTCCGAGCAGTACTTC.

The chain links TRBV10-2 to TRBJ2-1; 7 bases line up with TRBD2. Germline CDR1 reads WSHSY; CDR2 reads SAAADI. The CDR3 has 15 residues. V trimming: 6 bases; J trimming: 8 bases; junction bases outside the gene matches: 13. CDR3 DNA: TGCGCCAGCAGCAATAGGACTAGATTTTTATATGAGCAGTTCTTC. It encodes CASSNRTRFLYEQFF.

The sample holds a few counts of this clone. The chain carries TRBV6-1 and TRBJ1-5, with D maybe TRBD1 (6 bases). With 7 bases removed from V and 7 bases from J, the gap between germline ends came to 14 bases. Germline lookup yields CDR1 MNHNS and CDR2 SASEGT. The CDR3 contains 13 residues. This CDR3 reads CASNSQGRQPQHF. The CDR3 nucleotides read TGTGCCAGCAATTCTCAGGGGAGACAGCCCCAGCATTTT.

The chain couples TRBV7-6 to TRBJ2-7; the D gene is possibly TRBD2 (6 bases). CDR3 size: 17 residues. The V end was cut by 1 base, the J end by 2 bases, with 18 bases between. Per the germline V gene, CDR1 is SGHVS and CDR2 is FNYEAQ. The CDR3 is CASSLEGVGGPPYEQYF. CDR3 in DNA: TGTGCCAGCAGCTTAGAAGGCGTGGGAGGCCCACCCTACGAGCAGTACTTC.

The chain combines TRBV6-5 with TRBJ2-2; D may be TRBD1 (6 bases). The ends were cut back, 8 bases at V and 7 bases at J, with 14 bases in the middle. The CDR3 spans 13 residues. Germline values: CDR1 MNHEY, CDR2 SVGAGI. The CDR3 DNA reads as TGTGCCAGCGCGTCAGGGGAGCGCGGGGAGCTGTTTTTT. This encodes CASASGERGELFF.

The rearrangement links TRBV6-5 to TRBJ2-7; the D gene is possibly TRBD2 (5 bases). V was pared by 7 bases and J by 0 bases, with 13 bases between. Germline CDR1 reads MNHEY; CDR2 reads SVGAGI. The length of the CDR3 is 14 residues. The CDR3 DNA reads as TGTGCCAGCAAAAAATACGAGGGCTCCTACGAGCAGTACTTC. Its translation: CASKKYEGSYEQYF.

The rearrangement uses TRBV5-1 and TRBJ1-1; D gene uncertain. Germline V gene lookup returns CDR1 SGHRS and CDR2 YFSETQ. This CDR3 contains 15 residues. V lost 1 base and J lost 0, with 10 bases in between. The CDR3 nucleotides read TGCGCCAGCAGCTTGAGCCAAACAGTGAACACTGAAGCTTTCTTT. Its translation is CASSLSQTVNTEAFF.

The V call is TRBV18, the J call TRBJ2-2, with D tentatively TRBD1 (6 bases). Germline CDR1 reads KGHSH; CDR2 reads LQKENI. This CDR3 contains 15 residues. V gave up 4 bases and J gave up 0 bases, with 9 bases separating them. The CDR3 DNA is TGTGCCAGCTCACTTAGGACAGCGAACACCGGGGAGCTGTTTTTT. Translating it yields CASSLRTANTGELFF.